A selection of T cell receptor beta chains follows, all from one sample in a study of CD8 T cells in Susac syndrome. TCRdb re-called the immunoSEQ multiplex PCR reads through MiXCR, storing one row per CDR3 protein. The table includes tens of thousands of distinct CDR3 sequences, 93% detected once. The specimen sequenced was CD4+ T cells from PBMCs. The receptor set was obtained from a human donor with Susac syndrome. Both conserved end residues are part of each CDR3. D genes are given only for firm matches. Expanded clones are given a class, and other clones once, few, many or no size at all.

D gene | J gene | clone size | V gene | CDR3 protein | CDR3 DNA
. | TRBJ2-7 | . | TRBV2 | CASRDPSNYEQYF | TGTGCCAGCAGGGACCCTTCAAACTACGAGCAGTACTTC
. | TRBJ1-4 | . | TRBV7-2 | CASSLTQNNEKLFF | TGTGCCAGCAGCTTAACTCAGAACAATGAAAAACTGTTTTTT
TRBD1 | TRBJ1-5 | . | TRBV7-2 | CASSLMGQSNQPQHF | TGTGCCAGCAGCTTAATGGGACAGAGCAATCAGCCCCAGCATTTT
. | TRBJ1-5 | . | TRBV5-1 | CASSLGGPDQPQHF | TGCGCCAGCAGCTTGGGTGGGCCCGATCAGCCCCAGCATTTT
. | TRBJ2-1 | . | TRBV5-1 | CASSFSPRGNEQFF | TGCGCCAGCAGCTTTTCTCCAAGGGGCAATGAGCAGTTCTTC
. | TRBJ1-2 | once | TRBV12-3/TRBV12-4 | CASSSQVFNYGYTF | TGTGCCAGCAGTTCACAGGTTTTTAACTATGGCTACACCTTC
. | TRBJ1-4 | . | TRBV20-1 | CSAGGARTLEKLFF | TGCAGTGCTGGAGGGGCCAGGACGCTGGAAAAACTGTTTTTT
. | TRBJ2-7 | . | TRBV19 | CASSISVQDTYEQYF | TGTGCCAGTAGTATCTCTGTCCAGGATACCTACGAGCAGTACTTC
. | TRBJ1-4 | . | TRBV7-9 | CASTRGALGAATNEKLFF | TGTGCCAGCACCCGAGGGGCACTAGGAGCGGCAACTAATGAAAAACTGTTTTTT
. | TRBJ1-1 | . | TRBV20-1 | CMPQGAEAFF | TGCATGCCACAGGGCGCTGAAGCTTTCTTT
. | TRBJ1-2 | once | TRBV4-3 | CASSLEGGDYGYTF | TGCGCCAGCAGCCTGGAAGGGGGGGACTATGGCTACACCTTC
. | TRBJ1-5 | . | TRBV21-1 | CASSTMTGLNQPQHF | TGTGCCAGCAGCACGATGACAGGGCTCAATCAGCCCCAGCATTTT
. | TRBJ1-5 | . | TRBV2 | CASRAGPLFSVGRPQHF | TGTGCCAGTAGAGCCGGGCCCCTTTTTTCTGTAGGTCGGCCCCAGCATTTT
. | TRBJ1-2 | . | TRBV10-3 | CAISVRNYGYTF | TGTGCCATCAGTGTGAGGAACTATGGCTACACCTTC
TRBD1 | TRBJ1-4 | . | TRBV6-5 | CASSYSTGKGIDEKLFF | TGTGCCAGCAGTTACTCGACAGGGAAAGGGATCGATGAAAAACTGTTTTTT
TRBD1 | TRBJ1-2 | . | TRBV4-3 | CASSHQTGGDYGYTF | TGCGCCAGCAGCCACCAGACAGGGGGAGACTATGGCTACACCTTC
TRBD1 | TRBJ2-5 | . | TRBV20-1 | CSARYSGGETQYF | TGCAGTGCTCGCTACTCAGGGGGAGAGACCCAGTACTTC
. | TRBJ2-3 | . | TRBV10-3 | CAIGREVGTDTQYF | TGTGCCATCGGGCGAGAGGTCGGCACAGATACGCAGTATTTT
. | TRBJ1-5 | . | TRBV5-1 | CASSLGRNQPQHF | TGCGCCAGCAGCTTGGGTAGAAATCAGCCCCAGCATTTT
. | TRBJ2-6 | . | TRBV12-3/TRBV12-4 | CASRYGANVLTF | TGTGCCAGCCGTTATGGGGCCAACGTCCTGACTTTC
. | TRBJ2-3 | . | TRBV28 | CASSPQGTTDTQYF | TGTGCCAGCAGCCCCCAGGGGACCACAGATACGCAGTATTTT
. | TRBJ2-7 | . | TRBV10-3 | CAISTPVGSYEQYF | TGTGCCATCAGTACACCCGTGGGCTCCTACGAGCAGTACTTC
TRBD2 | TRBJ2-3 | once | TRBV3-1 | CASSLSGGEFDTQYF | TGTGCCAGCAGCCTTAGCGGGGGGGAATTTGATACGCAGTATTTT
. | TRBJ2-5 | once | TRBV7-2 | CASSLQGGLQYF | TGTGCCAGCAGCTTACAGGGGGGGCTCCAGTACTTC
. | TRBJ2-1 | . | TRBV4-1 | CASREGRSINEQFF | TGCGCCAGCAGGGAAGGCCGAAGCATCAATGAGCAGTTCTTC
TRBD1 | TRBJ2-7 | . | TRBV14 | CASRKTGKPSYEQYF | TGTGCCAGCAGGAAGACAGGGAAACCCTCCTACGAGCAGTACTTC
. | TRBJ1-2 | . | TRBV6-5 | CASSRIQDAVYGYTF | TGTGCCAGCTCGAGGATCCAGGACGCCGTCTATGGCTACACCTTC
. | TRBJ2-5 | . | TRBV7-2 | CASSLGRQETQYF | TGTGCCAGCAGCTTAGGTCGACAAGAGACCCAGTACTTC
. | TRBJ2-7 | . | TRBV21-1 | CASSSDGNTEQYF | TGTGCCAGCAGCTCGGACGGGAACACCGAGCAGTACTTC
. | TRBJ1-5 | . | TRBV23-1 | CASSQSLALLDRYRPQHF | TGCGCCAGCAGTCAATCCCTTGCATTATTAGACAGATACAGACCCCAGCATTTT
. | TRBJ1-4 | . | TRBV6-6 | CASSYAGGGEKLFF | TGTGCCAGCAGTTATGCGGGAGGTGGTGAAAAACTGTTTTTT
. | TRBJ1-5 | . | TRBV7-2 | CASSPNLGNQPQHF | TGTGCCAGCAGCCCGAATCTGGGGAATCAGCCCCAGCATTTT
TRBD1 | TRBJ2-6 | . | TRBV7-2 | CASSRGTGGLGGANVLTF | TGTGCCAGCAGCAGGGGGACAGGAGGCTTAGGTGGGGCCAACGTCCTGACTTTC
. | TRBJ2-5 | . | TRBV29-1 | CSARRGQETQYF | TGCAGCGCCCGCAGGGGCCAAGAGACCCAGTACTTC
. | TRBJ1-5 | . | TRBV25-1 | CASSERGGRPQHF | TGTGCCAGCAGTGAACGGGGAGGGAGGCCCCAGCATTTT